This T cell receptor (beta chain) was obtained from a study of blood T cells in healthy people across ages. Findings of the study overall: It was held that the diversity estimates obtained from one million T cells were underestimates.

From germline, CDR1 is MDHEN and CDR2 SYDVKM. CDR3 length: 15 residues. With 2 bases removed from V and 2 bases from J, the gap between germline ends came to 9 bases. Next came a second PCR, run for about 7 to 12 cycles, which used a sample-barcoded 5' primer along with a J-beta primer mix. Each cDNA molecule was tagged by a template-switch adaptor with 12 random nucleotides. TCRdb re-analysed the 5' RACE reads in MiXCR, keeping a single row per CDR3 protein. Found here are 700,000 to 850,000 distinct CDR3 sequences, roughly 34% of them singletons; the top ten hold 10% to 15%. This clonotype showed up many times. Its matching antigen is unknown.

The sample taken for sequencing was blood. The J gene is TRBJ1-4, the V gene TRBV28; D not resolved. The TCR originated in a man between 18 and 29 years old in good health. The CDR3 spells CASSLDKATNEKLFF. CDR3 DNA: TGTGCCAGCAGTTTAGATAAGGCGACTAATGAAAAACTGTTTTTT.